A single sample is the source of the 18 T cell receptor beta chains below, sequenced in a study of blood T cell repertoires in COVID-19. Sequenced by immunoSEQ multiplex PCR; TCRdb stores in-frame clones only, minus some. There are about 86,000 clones in the sample; around four fifths occur only once, and around 11% lies in the top ten. Sequencing was performed on peripheral blood. All receptors derive from a man between 65 and 79 years old with acute or convalescent COVID-19.

The CDR3: CASSLGIARGGGTQYF. DNA for the CDR3: TGTGCCAGCAGCTTGGGGATTGCTCGCGGGGGCGGGACCCAGTACTTC. This rearrangement joins TRBV5-6 to TRBJ2-5, with D perhaps TRBD2 (7 bases). Trimming took 0 bases from V and 7 from J, leaving 19 bases between them. Germline CDR1 reads SGHDT; CDR2 reads YYEEEE. This CDR3 is built from 16 residues.

This clone was seen more than once but under ten times. The V gene is TRBV12-3 or TRBV12-4, the J gene TRBJ1-5, with unresolved D. This CDR3 is 13 amino acids long. V was trimmed by 1 base and J by 10 bases, leaving 11 bases between them. Here the CDR3 reads CASSLGVEGPQHF. Written as DNA, the CDR3 is TGTGCCAGCAGTTTAGGGGTCGAGGGTCCCCAGCATTTT.

This rearrangement joins TRBV28 to TRBJ2-1, with TRBD1 matching over 8 bases. Unmatched junction bases numbered 10, after V lost 8 bases and J lost 7 bases. Germline V gene data show CDR1 as MDHEN and CDR2 as SYDVKM. The CDR3 runs to 14 residues. The CDR3 loop is CASRTGSLINEQFF. The DNA for the CDR3 is TGTGCCAGCCGGACAGGGAGTTTAATAAATGAGCAGTTCTTC.

In DNA form, the CDR3 reads TGTGCCAGCAGAGGGACAGCCAGCACAGATACGCAGTATTTT. Its protein product is CASRGTASTDTQYF. The rearrangement uses TRBV6-6 and TRBJ2-3, with 7 bases lining up with TRBD1. The CDR3 contains 14 residues. V gave up 6 bases and J gave up 0 bases; unmatched junction bases: 3. Germline V CDR1 and CDR2: MNHNY, SVGAGI (reference sequence).

V gene TRBV20-1 combines with J gene TRBJ1-5; D is ambiguous. Germline V gives CDR1 DFQATT, CDR2 SNEGSKA (reference sequence). With 4 bases removed from V and 5 bases from J, the gap between germline ends came to 9 bases. CDR3 length: 12 amino acids. The CDR3 is CSATDRYQPQHF. Here the CDR3 DNA reads TGCAGTGCTACTGACCGTTATCAGCCCCAGCATTTT.

The rearrangement uses TRBV19 and TRBJ2-6, with a possible D match to TRBD1 (7 bases). Per the germline V gene, CDR1 is LNHDA and CDR2 is SQIVND (reference sequence). The CDR3 totals 18 residues. V lost 9 bases to trimming and J lost 0 bases, with 21 bases between them. In DNA, the CDR3 is TGTGCCAGGAGTCCCCGGTGGAGGGACAGCTCTGGGGCCAACGTCCTGACTTTC. This translates into CARSPRWRDSSGANVLTF.

The chain employs TRBV9 and TRBJ1-1, with D perhaps matching TRBD1 (6 bases). V was trimmed by 0 bases and J by 7 bases, leaving 10 bases between them. Looked up from germline, CDR1 is SGDLS and CDR2 is YYNGEE. The CDR3 has 13 amino acids. The CDR3 reads CASSVVPGHEAFF. The CDR3, as DNA: TGTGCCAGCAGCGTAGTTCCGGGACATGAAGCTTTCTTT. Based on the CDR3 plus reference TRBV9 and TRBJ1-1, the full variable domain is DSGVTQTPKHLITATGQRVTLRCSPRSGDLSVYWYQQSLDQGLQFLIQYYNGEERAKGNILERFSAQQFPDLHSELNLSSLELGDSALYFCASSVVPGHEAFFGQGTRLTVV.

This clone was counted a few times. The chain has TRBV27 and TRBJ1-1; TRBD1 is a possible D gene (5 bases). V dropped 3 bases and J dropped 3 bases, with 11 bases sitting between them. Germline CDR1 and CDR2: MNHEY and SMNVEV (reference sequence). The CDR3 runs to 14 residues. This chain's CDR3 is CASSLTVSDTEAFF. DNA for the CDR3: TGTGCCAGCAGTTTGACAGTTTCGGACACTGAAGCTTTCTTT.

The gene calls are TRBV28 and TRBJ2-5, with 12 bases aligning to TRBD1. The germline V gene has CDR1 MDHEN and CDR2 SYDVKM. The CDR3 consists of 15 residues. The V segment lost 2 bases and the J segment 5 bases; nucleotides outside the gene matches: 3. The DNA of the CDR3 is TGTGCCAGCAGTTTAAAGGGGACAGGGGGCGAGACCCAGTACTTC. Amino acid sequence: CASSLKGTGGETQYF.

This clone was found once. This sample also contains other DNA sequences that code for the same CDR3. CDR3 protein: CSVVLNYGYTF. The DNA of the CDR3 is TGCAGCGTGGTACTGAATTATGGCTACACCTTC. V and J are TRBV29-1 and TRBJ1-2; D uncertain. Trimming stripped 6 bases from V and 5 bases from J, with 10 bases between. Germline V gene lookup returns CDR1 SQVTM and CDR2 ANQGSEA. This CDR3 spans 11 amino acids.

This chain uses TRBV5-6 with TRBJ1-5; possible D gene TRBD1, 6 bases. There are 15 residues in the CDR3. The germline V gene encodes CDR1 SGHDT and CDR2 YYEEEE. Trimming stripped 4 bases from V and 4 bases from J, with 15 bases between. CDR3 sequence reads: CASSHQGRQNQPQHF. The DNA for the CDR3 is TGTGCCAGCAGCCATCAGGGGCGCCAGAATCAGCCCCAGCATTTT.

This clone appeared a few times. The CDR3 DNA reads TGTGCCAGCAGCCGGGCCCGGGGTACGCAGTATTTT. It specifies CASSRARGTQYF. This rearrangement joins TRBV6-6 to TRBJ2-3; D perhaps matches TRBD2 (5 bases). The CDR3 is made up of 12 amino acids. From germline, CDR1 is MNHNY and CDR2 SVGAGI (reference sequence). The ends were cut back, 6 bases at V and 8 bases at J, with 12 bases in the middle.

This clone has only a few counts. The chain couples TRBV6-5 to TRBJ2-3; tentatively, D is TRBD1 (6 bases). Germline V CDR1 and CDR2: MNHEY, SVGAGI. The V end was cut by 7 bases, the J end by 4 bases, with 18 bases between. The CDR3 is 15 amino acids. The chain's CDR3 is CASMGTQTSADTQYF. CDR3 bases: TGTGCCAGCATGGGGACACAAACTTCCGCAGATACGCAGTATTTT.

The chain recombines TRBV29-1 with TRBJ1-3, with D unresolved. CDR1 is SQVTM, CDR2 ANQGSEA, per germline. CDR3 length: 12 amino acids. Trimming took 5 bases from V and 4 from J, leaving 9 bases between them. The CDR3 region is CSVRGTGNTIYF. The CDR3 DNA reads TGCAGCGTTCGGGGTACCGGAAACACCATATATTTT.

The chain couples TRBV5-1 to TRBJ1-4; perhaps TRBD1 as D (5 bases). V lost 0 bases and J lost 5, with 8 bases in between. The germline V gene has CDR1 SGHRS and CDR2 YFSETQ. There are 14 residues in the CDR3. CDR3 sequence reads: CASSLAGRNEKLFF. The DNA for the CDR3 is TGCGCCAGCAGCTTGGCAGGGAGGAATGAAAAACTGTTTTTT.

This clone appeared a few times. The chain has TRBV11-2 and TRBJ1-3; TRBD1 agrees at 7 bases. Per the germline V gene, CDR1 is SGHAT and CDR2 is FQNNGV. This CDR3 has 14 residues. V lost 4 bases, J lost 4 bases, and 4 bases stayed unmatched. This CDR3 reads CASSSTGNGNTIYF. Written as DNA, the CDR3 is TGTGCCAGCAGCTCGACAGGGAACGGAAACACCATATATTTT.

The table lists this clone with a count of one. V and J are TRBV28 and TRBJ2-5; a possible D gene is TRBD1 (6 bases). This CDR3 comprises 12 residues. V dropped 8 bases and J dropped 5 bases, with 12 bases sitting between them. Germline V gene data show CDR1 as MDHEN and CDR2 as SYDVKM. The CDR3 sequence is CASGQQVETQYF. The CDR3 nucleotides are TGTGCCAGCGGACAGCAGGTGGAGACCCAGTACTTC.

The rearrangement links TRBV9 to TRBJ1-4; D is unresolved. V was clipped by 3 bases and J by 8 bases, with 14 bases between them. From germline, CDR1 is SGDLS and CDR2 YYNGEE. This CDR3 has 14 residues. The CDR3 sequence is CASSAGPAVEKLFF. CDR3 nucleotides: TGTGCCAGCAGCGCGGGTCCGGCGGTCGAAAAACTGTTTTTT.